The 15 T cell receptor beta chains below were found in one sample sequenced in a study of blood T cells in healthy people across ages. Then a second PCR, running about 7 to 11 cycles, was carried out with a sample-barcoded 5' primer and a J-beta primer mix. MiXCR, applied by TCRdb to the 5' RACE reads, yields one record per CDR3 protein. The sample records hundreds of thousands of distinct CDR3 sequences, approximately 48% being singletons. Sequencing was done on a sample of blood. The receptors here all came from a man aged 55 to 70 in good health.

V and J are TRBV20-1 and TRBJ2-7; tentative D call: TRBD2 (5 bases). Germline lookup yields CDR1 DFQATT and CDR2 SNEGSKA (reference sequence). V lost 7 bases, J lost 7 bases, and 14 bases lay in between. The CDR3 totals 11 residues. Here the CDR3 DNA reads TGCAGTGGCAGGAGGACGGGGGAGCAGTACTTC. This gives the protein CSGRRTGEQYF.

This clonotype was detected only a few times. This sequence joins TRBV5-1 and TRBJ2-7; 7 bases agree with TRBD2. Unmatched junction bases numbered 3, after V lost 4 bases and J lost 5 bases. CDR1 is SGHRS and CDR2 is YFSETQ in the germline V gene. The CDR3 spans 12 residues. Here the CDR3 DNA reads TGCGCCAGCAGCGCGACTAGCAACGAGCAGTACTTC. Amino acid sequence: CASSATSNEQYF.

The gene calls are TRBV4-3 and TRBJ1-5, with a weak D call TRBD1 (5 bases). The length of the CDR3 is 15 residues. V gave up 0 bases and J gave up 3 bases, with 9 bases separating them. CDR1 is LGHNA, CDR2 YSLEER, per germline. CDR3: CASSQDGAVNQPQHF. CDR3 coding DNA: TGCGCCAGCAGCCAAGATGGGGCAGTCAATCAGCCCCAGCATTTT.

This sequence joins TRBV2 and TRBJ1-6; 11 bases are a match to TRBD1. J lost 6 bases, V lost 5 bases, and 3 bases had no gene match. Germline CDR1 is SNHLY and CDR2 is FYNNEI. CDR3 length equals 15 residues. For the CDR3, the DNA is TGTGCCAGCAGTCGGACAGGGGGCAGTAATTCACCCCTCCACTTT. Its protein is CASSRTGGSNSPLHF.

The chain carries TRBV7-8 and TRBJ1-5, with 7 bases matching TRBD1. Germline V lookup: CDR1 SGHVS, CDR2 FQNEAQ. The CDR3 extends over 16 amino acids. Germline trimming cut 9 bases from V and 7 bases from J; bases unmatched to any gene: 18. The CDR3 spells CASSQKTGVVGQPQHF. The CDR3 DNA reads TGTGCCAGTAGCCAGAAAACAGGGGTAGTAGGGCAGCCCCAGCATTTT.

This chain joins TRBV25-1 and TRBJ2-1; D might be TRBD1 (5 bases). This CDR3 has 17 residues. Germline V gene lookup returns CDR1 MGHDK and CDR2 SYGVNS. The V gene lost 4 bases and the J gene lost 0 bases, with 16 bases spanning the gap. The CDR3: CASSVLGDVSSYNEQFF. For the CDR3, the DNA is TGTGCCAGCAGTGTTCTAGGGGATGTCAGCTCCTACAATGAGCAGTTCTTC.

Concerning this clonotype: Possible read error: a much larger clone is one base away. This chain links TRBV20-1 with TRBJ2-7, with 11 bases identical to TRBD1. With 5 bases clipped from V and 3 bases from J, the junction kept 9 bases outside the gene matches. CDR1 and CDR2 from the germline V gene are DFQATT and SNEGSKA (reference sequence). This CDR3 has 15 residues. CDR3 amino acids: CSAAIPGTGGYEQYF. The CDR3, as DNA: TGCAGTGCTGCTATTCCCGGGACAGGGGGCTACGAGCAGTACTTC.

Note on this clonotype: A read error may be the cause here, since a much bigger clone is one base away. V is TRBV4-3 and J is TRBJ2-7, with TRBD2 matching 8 bases. Germline values: CDR1 LGHNA, CDR2 YSLEER. This CDR3 contains 16 residues. CDR3 DNA: TGCGCCAGCATCCAAGACCCCTTGGGGACTAGCTACGAGCAGTACTTC. Translating gives CASIQDPLGTSYEQYF.

About this clonotype itself: This may be a read error, as it is one base from a much larger clone. V gene TRBV12-3 or TRBV12-4 combines with J gene TRBJ2-3; D ambiguous. The CDR3 has 13 residues. The CDR3 here is CAGSLRTTDTQYF. CDR3 bases: TGTGCCGGCAGTTTACGGACCACAGATACGCAGTATTTT.

This clonotype was observed at least ten times. The CDR3 loop is CASSSRLAGDETQYF. The CDR3 coding sequence is TGTGCCAGCAGCTCCCGGCTAGCGGGGGACGAGACCCAGTACTTC. V usage is TRBV7-2 and J usage is TRBJ2-5, with TRBD2 matching 10 bases. The CDR3 contains 15 residues. The V segment lost 4 bases and the J segment 5 bases; nucleotides outside the gene matches: 7. The germline gives CDR1 SGHTA, CDR2 FQGNSA.

This clonotype was counted only a few times. The chain has TRBV14 and TRBJ1-6; no clear D. Germline CDR1 reads SGHDN; CDR2 reads FVKESK. The CDR3 runs 14 residues. V was clipped by 3 bases and J by 7 bases, with 10 bases between them. The CDR3 spells CASSHPGVNSPLHF. CDR3 sequence (DNA): TGTGCCAGCAGCCATCCCGGGGTCAATTCACCCCTCCACTTT.

The chain has TRBV6-2 or TRBV6-3 and TRBJ2-5; the D is unclear. V was cut by 6 bases and J by 7 bases, with 9 bases left in between. This CDR3 spans 11 amino acids. The germline CDR1 and CDR2 sequences are MNHEY and SVGEGT. The CDR3 DNA sequence: TGTGCCAGCAGCCCCCCGGGGACCCAGTACTTC. Translating it yields CASSPPGTQYF.

As for this clonotype: The junction shows a germline mismatch at one end, possibly a read error. The J gene is TRBJ1-4, the V gene TRBV4-3; 8 bases are a match to TRBD1. The germline V gene has CDR1 LGHNA and CDR2 YSLEER. The CDR3 is 17 amino acids. The CDR3 region is CASRQDLSGGTNEKLFF. The CDR3 DNA is TGCGCCAGCAGACAAGACCTTTCAGGGGGCACAAATGAAAAACTGTTTTTT.

This clonotype has a handful of counts. The gene calls are TRBV18 and TRBJ2-7; D gene uncertain. CDR3 size: 12 residues. V was clipped by 2 bases and J by 10 bases, with 12 bases between them. Germline V gene lookup returns CDR1 KGHSH and CDR2 LQKENI. The CDR3, as DNA: TGTGCCAGCTCACCAAGCTCGGAGACTCAGTACTTC. It translates to CASSPSSETQYF. The variable domain in full, with the rest retrieved from reference TRBV18 and TRBJ2-7, is NAGVMQNPRHLVRRRGQEARLRCSPMKGHSHVYWYRQLPEEGLKFMVYLQKENIIDESGMPKERFSAEFPKEGPSILRIQQVVRGDSAAYFCASSPSSETQYFGPGTRLTVT.

This clonotype was seen ten or more times. The chain links TRBV12-3 or TRBV12-4 to TRBJ1-2; no clear D. With 6 bases removed from V and 1 base from J, the gap between germline ends came to 6 bases. The CDR3 is 12 amino acids. The CDR3 DNA reads TGTGCCAGCAGCTTGGGTAACTATGGCTACACCTTC. This codes for CASSLGNYGYTF.